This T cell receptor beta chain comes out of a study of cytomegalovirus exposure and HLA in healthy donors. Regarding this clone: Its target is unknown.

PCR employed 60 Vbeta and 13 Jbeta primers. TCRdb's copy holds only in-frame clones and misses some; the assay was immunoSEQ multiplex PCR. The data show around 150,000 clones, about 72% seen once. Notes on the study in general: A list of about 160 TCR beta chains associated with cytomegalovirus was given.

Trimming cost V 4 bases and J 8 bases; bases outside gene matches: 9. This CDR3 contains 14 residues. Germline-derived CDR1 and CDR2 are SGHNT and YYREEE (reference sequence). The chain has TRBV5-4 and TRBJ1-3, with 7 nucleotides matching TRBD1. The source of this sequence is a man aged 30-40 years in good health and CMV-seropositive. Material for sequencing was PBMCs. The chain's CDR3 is CASSDRESEDTIYF. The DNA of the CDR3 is TGTGCCAGCAGCGACAGGGAGAGCGAAGACACCATATATTTT. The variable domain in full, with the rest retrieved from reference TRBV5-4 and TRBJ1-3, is ETGVTQSPTHLIKTRGQQVTLRCSSQSGHNTVSWYQQALGQGPQFIFQYYREEENGRGNFPPRFSGLQFPNYSSELNVNALELDDSALYLCASSDRESEDTIYFGEGSWLTVV.